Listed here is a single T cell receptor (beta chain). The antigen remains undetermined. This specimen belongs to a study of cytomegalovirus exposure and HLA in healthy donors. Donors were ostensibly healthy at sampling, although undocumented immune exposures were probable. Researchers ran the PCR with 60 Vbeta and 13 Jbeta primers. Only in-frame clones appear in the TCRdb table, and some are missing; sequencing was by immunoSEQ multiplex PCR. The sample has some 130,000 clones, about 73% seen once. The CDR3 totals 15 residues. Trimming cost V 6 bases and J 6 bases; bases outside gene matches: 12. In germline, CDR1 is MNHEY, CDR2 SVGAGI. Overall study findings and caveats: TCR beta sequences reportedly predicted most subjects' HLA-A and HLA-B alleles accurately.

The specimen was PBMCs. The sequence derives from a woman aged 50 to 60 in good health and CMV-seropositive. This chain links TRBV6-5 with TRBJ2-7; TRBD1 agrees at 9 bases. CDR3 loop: CASREHGDRDIEQYF. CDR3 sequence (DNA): TGTGCCAGCAGAGAACATGGGGACAGGGACATCGAGCAGTACTTC.